The 15 T cell receptor beta chains presented below share a single source sample, sequenced in a study of regulatory T cells in long-lasting Graves disease. Building of the TCR beta libraries involved iRepertoire HTBI primers and Arm-PCR of CDR3 regions. In TCRdb, the multiplex PCR reads were re-called with MiXCR into one record per CDR3 protein. Of about 400,000 distinct CDR3 sequences in the sample, around 15% were seen once. Time point: newly diagnosed GD, antithyroid drugs for less than 3 months. TCR sequences were obtained from RNA taken from PBMCs. These data also featured in a second study, about T cells in Graves' hyperthyroidism and ophthalmopathy.

This material consisted of peripheral blood mononuclear cells (PBMCs), taken at new diagnosis, from a patient treated with antithyroid drugs. These receptors came from a woman aged 18-30 years with Graves disease.

This clonotype was detected ten times or more. J is TRBJ2-7 and V is TRBV30; the D gene is possibly TRBD2 (7 bases). The CDR3 totals 17 residues. V was trimmed by 2 bases and J by 1 base, leaving 21 bases between them. Germline assignment: CDR1 GTSNPN and CDR2 SVGIG (reference sequence). The CDR3 DNA follows: TGTGCCTGGAGTACCTCCACGGGGGGCGGTGGATCCTACGAGCAGTACTTC. It translates to CAWSTSTGGGGSYEQYF. The whole variable domain, remainder taken from reference TRBV30 and TRBJ2-7, is SQTIHQWPATLVQPVGSPLSLECTVEGTSNPNLYWYRQAAGRGLQLLFYSVGIGQISSEVPQNLSASRPQDRQFILSSKKLLLSDSGFYLCAWSTSTGGGGSYEQYFGPGTRLTVT.

This clonotype was observed many times. This sequence joins TRBV11-2 and TRBJ2-2; D is perhaps TRBD1 (5 bases). The CDR3 is 15 residues long. Germline values: CDR1 SGHAT, CDR2 FQNNGV. V shed 6 bases and J shed 3 bases, with 14 bases lying between them. CDR3 nucleotide sequence: TGTGCCAGCAGTTCCAGGGCTGGTGACACCGGGGAGCTGTTTTTT. Protein: CASSSRAGDTGELFF.

This clonotype was observed many times. The V call is TRBV7-3, the J call TRBJ2-3, with D perhaps TRBD2 (5 bases). Trimming removed 5 bases from V and 1 base from J, with 10 bases in between. Looked up from germline, CDR1 is SGHTA and CDR2 is FQGTGA. This CDR3 comprises 14 residues. CDR3 coding DNA: TGTGCCAGCAGCCCCGACGGGGGCACAGATACGCAGTATTTT. Its translation: CASSPDGGTDTQYF. Based on the CDR3 plus reference TRBV7-3 and TRBJ2-3, the full variable domain is GAGVSQTPSNKVTEKGKYVELRCDPISGHTALYWYRQSLGQGPEFLIYFQGTGAADDSGLPNDRFFAVRPEGSVSTLKIQRTERGDSAVYLCASSPDGGTDTQYFGPGTRLTVL.

This clonotype was observed a few times. This rearrangement joins TRBV29-1 to TRBJ2-5, with a tentative D call TRBD1 (5 bases). Germline assignment: CDR1 SQVTM and CDR2 ANQGSEA. V shed 4 bases and J shed 2 bases, with 14 bases lying between them. The CDR3 loop spans 14 amino acids. In nucleotides, the CDR3 is TGCAGCGTTGGGGGCCGAATGGCTCAAGAGACCCAGTACTTC. It codes for CSVGGRMAQETQYF.

This clonotype was seen ten or more times. This chain joins TRBV5-1 and TRBJ2-2; D possibly corresponds to TRBD1 (5 bases). Trimming stripped 1 base from V and 4 bases from J, with 14 bases between. Germline V lookup: CDR1 SGHRS, CDR2 YFSETQ. The length of the CDR3 is 16 residues. The CDR3 DNA sequence: TGCGCCAGCAGCTTGCGACCAGGGATTCCCACCGGGGAGCTGTTTTTT. It is translated as CASSLRPGIPTGELFF.

This chain uses TRBV5-6 with TRBJ1-2; D ambiguous. Per the germline V gene, CDR1 is SGHDT and CDR2 is YYEEEE. The CDR3 contains 14 residues. Trimming shortened V by 1 base and J by 4 bases, and 11 bases separated the two germline ends. The CDR3 reads CASSLPEVSYGYTF. The DNA of the CDR3 is TGTGCCAGCAGCTTGCCGGAGGTCAGCTATGGCTACACCTTC.

This clonotype was detected many times. The chain uses TRBV6-5 and TRBJ2-2; D might be TRBD1 or TRBD2, each matching 5 bases. The CDR3 covers 16 residues. Per germline, CDR1 MNHEY and CDR2 SVGAGI. V lost 2 bases and J lost 4, with 14 bases in between. The CDR3 DNA reads TGTGCCAGCAGTTACGGGGGTACGAGGACCACCGGGGAGCTGTTTTTT. Protein product: CASSYGGTRTTGELFF.

This clonotype was observed a single time. A much larger clone is a single base away; this may be a read error. This chain uses TRBV7-3 with TRBJ2-5; 8 bases line up with TRBD1. The V segment lost 5 bases and the J segment 11 bases; nucleotides outside the gene matches: 16. This CDR3 is built from 15 residues. The germline gives CDR1 SGHTA, CDR2 FQGTGA. CDR3 sequence reads: CASSAQGATYNEQYF. The CDR3 nucleotides are TGTGCCAGCAGCGCCCAGGGGGCAACCTACAATGAGCAGTACTTC.

This clonotype was found many times. The chain links TRBV7-9 to TRBJ2-1; 10 bases are a match to TRBD2. The CDR3 loop spans 16 amino acids. Losses at the gene ends were 5 bases for V and 3 bases for J; bases not matched to a gene: 7. Germline loops: CDR1 SEHNR, CDR2 FQNEAQ (reference sequence). The CDR3 sequence: CASSPLAGALYNEQFF. The CDR3 DNA sequence: TGTGCCAGCAGCCCTCTAGCGGGGGCTCTCTACAATGAGCAGTTCTTC.

The chain couples TRBV28 to TRBJ1-5; D possibly corresponds to TRBD1 (5 bases). This CDR3 is built from 16 residues. CDR1 and CDR2 (germline): MDHEN, SYDVKM. V was trimmed by 5 bases and J by 6 bases, leaving 20 bases between them. The CDR3 DNA is TGTGCCAGCAGTCTCACCTACGCAGGGTCGGGTCAGCCCCAGCATTTT. It codes for CASSLTYAGSGQPQHF.

The chain combines TRBV6-1 with TRBJ1-5; D not resolved. Looked up from germline, CDR1 is MNHNS and CDR2 is SASEGT. The CDR3 is made up of 17 amino acids. V dropped 6 bases and J dropped 0 bases, with 18 bases sitting between them. As DNA, the CDR3 is TGTGCCAGCAGGGACCCAACAGAGGCACATAGCAATCAGCCCCAGCATTTT. This gives the protein CASRDPTEAHSNQPQHF.

This clonotype was observed a few times. This CDR3 reads CASSLRMATNEKLFF. In nucleotides, the CDR3 is TGTGCCAGCAGTTTAAGGATGGCAACTAATGAAAAACTGTTTTTT. The chain carries TRBV28 and TRBJ1-4; no reliable D call. The CDR3 covers 15 residues. With 2 bases removed from V and 0 bases from J, the gap between germline ends came to 7 bases. In germline, CDR1 is MDHEN, CDR2 SYDVKM.

The rearrangement uses TRBV9 and TRBJ2-7, with D perhaps matching TRBD1 or TRBD2 (6 bases each). This CDR3 spans 14 amino acids. V lost 4 bases and J lost 8, with 19 bases in between. From germline, CDR1 is SGDLS and CDR2 YYNGEE. Here the CDR3 reads CASSSDIGGHKQYF. The CDR3 DNA sequence: TGTGCCAGCAGCTCCGACATCGGGGGACACAAGCAGTACTTC.

This clonotype was recorded many times. The chain couples TRBV24-1 to TRBJ2-1; 14 bases map to TRBD2. The CDR3 is made up of 15 amino acids. Losses at the gene ends were 3 bases for V and 9 bases for J; bases not matched to a gene: 3. Germline assignment: CDR1 KGHDR and CDR2 SFDVKD. CDR3 in DNA: TGTGCCACCAGTGATCCCGGGACTAGCGGGAGTGAGCAGTTCTTC. The encoded protein is CATSDPGTSGSEQFF.

The sample holds many counts of this clonotype. The chain recombines TRBV12-3 or TRBV12-4 with TRBJ1-1, with a possible D match to TRBD1 (5 bases). V was shortened by 2 bases and J by 2 bases, with 12 bases between the two germline ends. There are 15 residues in the CDR3. CDR3 protein: CASSLSGRGNTEAFF. As DNA, the CDR3 is TGTGCCAGCAGTTTAAGCGGAAGGGGCAACACTGAAGCTTTCTTT.